This T cell receptor (beta chain) was identified during a study of T cells after yellow fever vaccination. Background on the study: SMART-Seq v4 Ultra Low Input handled preparation of low-cell-number fractions.

General observations from the study: There was a possibility that FACS-sorted repertoires contained abundant clonotypes contaminating from the bulk population.

The CDR3 has 11 residues. The V end was cut by 2 bases, the J end by 4 bases, with 2 bases between. Germline lookup yields CDR1 MGHRA and CDR2 YSYEKL. TCRdb itself ran the 5' RACE reads through MiXCR, one entry per CDR3 protein. Of hundreds of thousands of distinct CDR3 sequences in the sample, roughly 14% are singletons; the top ten hold over 12%. There are a few counts of this clonotype. Its antigen is currently unknown. The V gene is TRBV4-1, the J gene TRBJ2-5; D is unresolved. The receptor was isolated from a man aged 25 to 40 who received the YFV17D yellow fever vaccine. Material: PBMCs, obtained on the day of the yellow fever booster vaccination. In nucleotides, the CDR3 is TGCGCCAGCAGCCAATCAGAGACCCAGTACTTC. It specifies CASSQSETQYF.